This paragraph covers one TCR beta chain sequence. The data are from a study of blood T cell repertoires in COVID-19. The wider study: Collection of acute and convalescent COVID-19 samples took place in the United States, Italy and Spain. PBMCs, B-cell-depleted T cells, or T cells provided the cDNA or gDNA that made up the material.

V gave up 0 bases and J gave up 4 bases, with 11 bases separating them. CDR1 is SGHRS, CDR2 YFSETQ, per germline. The CDR3 totals 15 residues. Source study methods: Amplified reference gene primers provided the basis for estimating nucleated cell counts. Here immunoSEQ multiplex PCR was the method, and the copy in TCRdb shows in-frame clones only, minus some. Clonal size and the V and J genes are those of that table, whereas D and trimming came from the DNA. The sample lists 120,000 or so clones, around nine tenths occurring once. The gene calls are TRBV5-1 and TRBJ1-5, with a tentative D call TRBD1 (6 bases). The TCR originated in a woman older than 75 with acute or convalescent COVID-19. Sample: peripheral blood. The CDR3 reads CASSLEGGVNQPQHF. In DNA, the CDR3 is TGCGCCAGCAGCTTGGAAGGGGGTGTAAATCAGCCCCAGCATTTT.